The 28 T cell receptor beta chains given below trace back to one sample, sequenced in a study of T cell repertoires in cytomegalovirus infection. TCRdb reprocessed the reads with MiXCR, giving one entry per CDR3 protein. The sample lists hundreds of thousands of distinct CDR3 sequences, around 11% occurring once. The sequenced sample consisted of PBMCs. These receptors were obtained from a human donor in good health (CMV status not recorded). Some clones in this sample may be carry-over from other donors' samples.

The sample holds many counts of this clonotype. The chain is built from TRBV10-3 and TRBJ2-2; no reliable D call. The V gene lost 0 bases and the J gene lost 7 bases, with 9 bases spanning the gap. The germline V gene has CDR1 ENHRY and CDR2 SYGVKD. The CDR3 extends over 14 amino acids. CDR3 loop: CAISESDSGGELFF. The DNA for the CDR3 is TGTGCCATCAGTGAGTCGGATTCGGGCGGGGAGCTGTTTTTT.

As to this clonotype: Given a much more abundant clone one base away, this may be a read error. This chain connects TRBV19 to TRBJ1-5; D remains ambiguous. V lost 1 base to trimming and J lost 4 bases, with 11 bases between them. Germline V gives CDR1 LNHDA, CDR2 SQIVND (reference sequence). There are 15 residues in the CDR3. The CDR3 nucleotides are TGTGCCAGTAGTATAGCGGGGAGTGGGAATCAGCCCCAGCATTTT. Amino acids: CASSIAGSGNQPQHF.

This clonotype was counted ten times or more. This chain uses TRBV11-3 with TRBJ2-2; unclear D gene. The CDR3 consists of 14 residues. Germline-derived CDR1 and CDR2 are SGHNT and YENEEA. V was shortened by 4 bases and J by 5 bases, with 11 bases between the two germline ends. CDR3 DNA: TGTGCCAGCAGCTATCTGGGTCGTACCGGGGAGCTGTTTTTT. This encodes CASSYLGRTGELFF.

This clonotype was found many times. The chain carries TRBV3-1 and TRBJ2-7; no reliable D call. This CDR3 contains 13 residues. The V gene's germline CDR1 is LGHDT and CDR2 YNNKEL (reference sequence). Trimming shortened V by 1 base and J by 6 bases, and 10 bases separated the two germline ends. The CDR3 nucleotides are TGTGCCAGCAGCCAAGGTGGAGCAAGCGAGCAGTACTTC. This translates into CASSQGGASEQYF.

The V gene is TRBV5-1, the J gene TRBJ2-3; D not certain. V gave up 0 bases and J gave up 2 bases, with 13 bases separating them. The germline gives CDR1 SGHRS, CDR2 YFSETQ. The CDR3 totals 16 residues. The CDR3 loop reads CASSLEAFGNTDTQYF. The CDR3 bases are TGCGCCAGCAGCTTGGAAGCCTTTGGGAACACAGATACGCAGTATTTT.

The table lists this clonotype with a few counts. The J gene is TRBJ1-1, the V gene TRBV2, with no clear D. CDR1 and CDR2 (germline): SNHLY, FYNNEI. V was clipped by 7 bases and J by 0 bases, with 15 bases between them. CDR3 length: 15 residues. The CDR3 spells CASTSEGRLNTEAFF. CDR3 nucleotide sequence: TGTGCCAGCACTTCCGAAGGCAGGCTGAACACTGAAGCTTTCTTT.

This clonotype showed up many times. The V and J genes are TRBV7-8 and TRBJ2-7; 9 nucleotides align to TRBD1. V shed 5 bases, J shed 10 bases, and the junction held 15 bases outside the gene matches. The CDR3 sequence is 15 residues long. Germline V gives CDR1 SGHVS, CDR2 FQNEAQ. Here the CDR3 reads CASSPYPGQGVEQYF. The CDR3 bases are TGTGCCAGCAGCCCCTACCCGGGACAGGGTGTTGAACAGTACTTC. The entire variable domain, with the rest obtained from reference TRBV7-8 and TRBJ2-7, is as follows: GAGVSQSPRYKVAKRGQDVALRCDPISGHVSLFWYQQALGQGPEFLTYFQNEAQLDKSGLPSDRFFAERPEGSVSTLKIQRTQQEDSAVYLCASSPYPGQGVEQYFGPGTRLTVT.

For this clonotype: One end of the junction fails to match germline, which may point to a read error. In DNA form, the CDR3 reads TGTGCCAGCAGTTTAGCGGGACAGGGTAGGATCTTC. Its protein is CASSLAGQGRIF. The chain carries TRBV12-3 or TRBV12-4 and TRBJ2-1, with 9 nucleotides matching TRBD1. This CDR3 spans 12 amino acids.

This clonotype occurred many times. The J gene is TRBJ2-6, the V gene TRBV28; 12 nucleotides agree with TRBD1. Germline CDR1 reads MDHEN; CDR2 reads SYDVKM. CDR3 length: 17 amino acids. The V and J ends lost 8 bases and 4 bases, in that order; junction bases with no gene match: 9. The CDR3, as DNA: TGTGCCAGCCGCTCGGGACAGGGGGCACCGGGGGCCAACGTCCTGACTTTC. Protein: CASRSGQGAPGANVLTF.

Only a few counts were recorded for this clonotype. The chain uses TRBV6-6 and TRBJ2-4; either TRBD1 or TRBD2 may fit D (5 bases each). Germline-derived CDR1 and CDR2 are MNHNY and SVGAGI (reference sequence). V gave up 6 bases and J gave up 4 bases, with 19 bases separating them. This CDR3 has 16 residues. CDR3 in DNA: TGTGCCAGCAGACCTCCGGGACCCCTAGGAAAAAACATTCAGTACTTC. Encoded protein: CASRPPGPLGKNIQYF.

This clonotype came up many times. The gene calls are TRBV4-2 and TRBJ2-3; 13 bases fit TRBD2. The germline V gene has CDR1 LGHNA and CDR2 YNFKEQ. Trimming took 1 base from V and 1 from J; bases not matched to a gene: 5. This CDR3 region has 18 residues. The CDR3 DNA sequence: TGTGCCAGCAGCCAAGTCCTCGGACTAGCGGGGGGCACAGATACGCAGTATTTT. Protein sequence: CASSQVLGLAGGTDTQYF.

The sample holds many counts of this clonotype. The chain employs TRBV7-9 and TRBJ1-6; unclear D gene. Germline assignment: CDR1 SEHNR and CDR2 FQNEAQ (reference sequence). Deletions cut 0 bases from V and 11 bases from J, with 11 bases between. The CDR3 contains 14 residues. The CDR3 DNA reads TGTGCCAGCAGCTTAGCGGAAGCGGCAACACCCCTCCACTTT. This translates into CASSLAEAATPLHF.

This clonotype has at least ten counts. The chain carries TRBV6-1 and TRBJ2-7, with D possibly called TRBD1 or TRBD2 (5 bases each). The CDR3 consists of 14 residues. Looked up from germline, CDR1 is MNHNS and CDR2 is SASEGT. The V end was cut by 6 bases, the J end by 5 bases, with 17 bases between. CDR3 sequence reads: CASSTGTDPNEQYF. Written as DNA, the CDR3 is TGTGCCAGCAGCACCGGGACGGACCCTAACGAGCAGTACTTC.

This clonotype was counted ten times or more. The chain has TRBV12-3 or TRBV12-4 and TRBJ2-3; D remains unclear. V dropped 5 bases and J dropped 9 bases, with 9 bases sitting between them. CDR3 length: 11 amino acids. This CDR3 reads CASSLTVTQYF. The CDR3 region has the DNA TGTGCCAGCAGTCTTACAGTGACGCAGTATTTT.

DNA for the CDR3: TGCAGCGTTGCAGACTCGGCGGGCCGCTATACGCAGTATTTT. Encoded protein: CSVADSAGRYTQYF. This chain connects TRBV29-1 to TRBJ2-3, with a tentative D call TRBD2 (5 bases). Trimming removed 4 bases from V and 7 bases from J, with 18 bases in between. The CDR3 sequence is 14 residues long. The germline V gene encodes CDR1 SQVTM and CDR2 ANQGSEA.

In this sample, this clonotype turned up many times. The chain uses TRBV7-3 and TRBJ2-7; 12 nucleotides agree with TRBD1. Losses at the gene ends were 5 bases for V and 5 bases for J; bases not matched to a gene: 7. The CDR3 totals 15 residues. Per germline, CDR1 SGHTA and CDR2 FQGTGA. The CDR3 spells CASSPPGQGANEQYF. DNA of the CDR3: TGTGCCAGCAGCCCGCCGGGACAGGGGGCGAACGAGCAGTACTTC.

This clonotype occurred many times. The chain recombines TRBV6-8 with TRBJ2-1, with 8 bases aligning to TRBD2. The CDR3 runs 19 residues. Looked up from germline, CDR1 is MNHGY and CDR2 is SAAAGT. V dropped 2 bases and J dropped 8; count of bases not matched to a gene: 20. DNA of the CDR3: TGTGCCAGCAGTTACCCGAGCCAGGTAGCGGGATTACGTATCGATGAGCAGTTCTTC. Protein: CASSYPSQVAGLRIDEQFF.

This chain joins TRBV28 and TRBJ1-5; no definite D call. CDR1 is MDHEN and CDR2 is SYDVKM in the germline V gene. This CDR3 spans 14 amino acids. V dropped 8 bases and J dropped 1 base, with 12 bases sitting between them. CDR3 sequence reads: CASALRQSNQPQHF. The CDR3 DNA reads TGTGCCAGCGCTTTACGGCAGAGCAATCAGCCCCAGCATTTT.

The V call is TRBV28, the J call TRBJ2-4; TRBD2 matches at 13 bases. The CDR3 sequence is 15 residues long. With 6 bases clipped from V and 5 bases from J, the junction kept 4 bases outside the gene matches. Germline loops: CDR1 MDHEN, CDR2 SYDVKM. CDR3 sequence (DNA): TGTGCCAGCAGCCAAGGACTAGCGGGGGAAAACATTCAGTACTTC. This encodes CASSQGLAGENIQYF.

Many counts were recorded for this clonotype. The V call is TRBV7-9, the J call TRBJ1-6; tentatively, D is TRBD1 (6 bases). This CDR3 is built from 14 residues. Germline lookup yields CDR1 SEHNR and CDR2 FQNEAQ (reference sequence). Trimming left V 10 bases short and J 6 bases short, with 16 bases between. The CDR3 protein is CATRQGTVNSPLHF. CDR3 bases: TGTGCCACCAGGCAGGGGACCGTTAATTCACCCCTCCACTTT.

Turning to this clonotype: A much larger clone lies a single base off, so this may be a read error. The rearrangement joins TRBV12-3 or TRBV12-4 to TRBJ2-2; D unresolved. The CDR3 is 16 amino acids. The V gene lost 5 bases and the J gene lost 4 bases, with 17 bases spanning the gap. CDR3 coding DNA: TGTGCCAGCAGTCTACCGGCTTATGACACCACCGGGGAGCTGTTTTTT. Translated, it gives CASSLPAYDTTGELFF.

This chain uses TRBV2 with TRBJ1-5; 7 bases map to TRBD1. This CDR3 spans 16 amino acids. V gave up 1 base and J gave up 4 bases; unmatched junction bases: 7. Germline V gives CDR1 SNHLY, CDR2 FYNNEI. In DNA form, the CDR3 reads TGTGCCAGCAGTGAAGAGGAGGACAGGTGGAATCAGCCCCAGCATTTT. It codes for CASSEEEDRWNQPQHF.

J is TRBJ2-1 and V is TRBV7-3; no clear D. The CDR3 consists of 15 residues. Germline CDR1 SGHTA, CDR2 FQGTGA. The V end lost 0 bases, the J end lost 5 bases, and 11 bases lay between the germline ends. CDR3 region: CASSLTLNYNNEQFF. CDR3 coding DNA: TGTGCCAGCAGCTTAACGTTGAACTACAACAATGAGCAGTTCTTC.

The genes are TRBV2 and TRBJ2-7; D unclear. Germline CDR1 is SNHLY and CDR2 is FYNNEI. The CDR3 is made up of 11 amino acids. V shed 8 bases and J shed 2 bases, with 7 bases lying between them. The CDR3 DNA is TGTGCCAGCCTAGAGACCTACGAGCAGTACTTC. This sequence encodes CASLETYEQYF.

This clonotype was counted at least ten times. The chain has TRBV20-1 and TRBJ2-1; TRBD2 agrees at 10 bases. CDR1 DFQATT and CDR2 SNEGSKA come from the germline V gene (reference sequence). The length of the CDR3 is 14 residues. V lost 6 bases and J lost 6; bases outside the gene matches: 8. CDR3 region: CSALLAGAINEQFF. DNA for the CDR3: TGCAGTGCCCTCCTAGCGGGAGCTATCAATGAGCAGTTCTTC.

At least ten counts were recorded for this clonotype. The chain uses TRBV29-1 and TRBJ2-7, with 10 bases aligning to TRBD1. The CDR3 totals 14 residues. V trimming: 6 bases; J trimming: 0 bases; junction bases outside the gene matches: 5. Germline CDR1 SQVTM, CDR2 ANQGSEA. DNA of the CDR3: TGCAGCGTCCTCCGGACAGGGGGCTCCTACGAGCAGTACTTC. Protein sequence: CSVLRTGGSYEQYF.

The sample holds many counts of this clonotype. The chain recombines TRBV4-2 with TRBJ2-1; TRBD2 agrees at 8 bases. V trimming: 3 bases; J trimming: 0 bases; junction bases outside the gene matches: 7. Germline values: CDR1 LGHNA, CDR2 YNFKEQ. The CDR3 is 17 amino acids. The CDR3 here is CASSHGSGSSSYNEQFF. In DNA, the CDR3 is TGTGCCAGCAGCCATGGGAGCGGGAGCTCCTCCTACAATGAGCAGTTCTTC.

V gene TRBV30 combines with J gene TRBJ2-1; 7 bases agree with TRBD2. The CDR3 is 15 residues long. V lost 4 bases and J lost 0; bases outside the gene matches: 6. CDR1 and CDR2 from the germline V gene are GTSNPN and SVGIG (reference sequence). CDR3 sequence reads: CAWTDQRDSYNEQFF. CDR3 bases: TGTGCCTGGACCGACCAGCGGGACTCCTACAATGAGCAGTTCTTC. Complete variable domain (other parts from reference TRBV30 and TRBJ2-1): SQTIHQWPATLVQPVGSPLSLECTVEGTSNPNLYWYRQAAGRGLQLLFYSVGIGQISSEVPQNLSASRPQDRQFILSSKKLLLSDSGFYLCAWTDQRDSYNEQFFGPGTRLTVL.